This is a list of T cell receptor beta chains from one sample in a study of blood T cells in healthy people across ages. MiXCR, run by TCRdb on the 5' RACE reads, gives a single entry per CDR3 protein. The sample comprises around 900,000 distinct CDR3 sequences, approximately 50% of which are singletons, and about 20% rests with the top ten. The source material was blood. The receptors derive from a woman aged 60 to 75 in good health. CDR3s include the opening cysteine and the closing phenylalanine or tryptophan. The D gene is left open where the match is weak. A clone size is listed for some rows: how often the clone was seen (once, few, many), or a class if it is expanded.

d_call,j_call,v_call,clone_size,cdr3_nt,cdr3_aa
-,TRBJ2-1,TRBV21-1,-,TGTGCCAGCAGCAAAGCGCTACGAAAGGAAAGGTACAATGAGCAGTTCTTC,CASSKALRKERYNEQFF
-,TRBJ2-1,TRBV7-9,once,TGTGCCAGCAGAGGCAAGGGGGGGTACTCCTACAATGAGCAGTTCTTC,CASRGKGGYSYNEQFF
TRBD1,TRBJ2-1,TRBV28,-,TGTGCCAGCAGTTTTCCCGGACAGGGGAAGGGTAATGAGCAGTTCTTC,CASSFPGQGKGNEQFF
TRBD2,TRBJ2-1,TRBV20-1,few,TGCAGTGCTAGGGGGGGGGTCAATGAGCAGTTCTTC,CSARGGVNEQFF
TRBD2,TRBJ2-5,TRBV28,few,TGTGCCAGCCTACCTGCCCAGGGACTATTTTACCAAGAGACCCAGTACTTC,CASLPAQGLFYQETQYF
TRBD2,TRBJ2-1,TRBV29-1,-,TGCAGCGTTGAAGATCGAGGCGGGAGCTCCTACAATGAGCAGTTCTTC,CSVEDRGGSSYNEQFF
TRBD2,TRBJ2-3,TRBV18,-,TGTGCCAGCTCACCATTGACTAGCGGGAGAAAGACAGATACGCAGTATTTT,CASSPLTSGRKTDTQYF
-,TRBJ2-5,TRBV28,-,TGTGCCAGCAGTTTCGGAAGAGGGCTAGGAGAGACCCAGTACTTC,CASSFGRGLGETQYF
-,TRBJ2-3,TRBV7-2,-,TGTGCCAGCAGCTCGAACAGGGCTAGCACAGATACGCAGTATTTT,CASSSNRASTDTQYF
TRBD1,TRBJ2-4,TRBV27,-,TGTGCCAGCAGCTTGACAGGGAACATTCAGTACTTC,CASSLTGNIQYF
-,TRBJ2-7,TRBV7-2,few,TGTGCCAGCAGCTCTCGGACATCGCGAGTCGAGCAGTACTTC,CASSSRTSRVEQYF
TRBD1,TRBJ1-5,TRBV6-1,-,TGTGCCAGCAGTGCCCAACAGGGGCGGTATAGCAATCAGCCCCAGCATTTT,CASSAQQGRYSNQPQHF
-,TRBJ2-2,TRBV4-3,-,TGCGCCAGCAGCCAAAAATGGACCGGGGAGCTGTTTTTT,CASSQKWTGELFF
-,TRBJ2-1,TRBV5-1,-,TGCGCCAGCAGCTTGAGACAGTTCATCTCCTACAATGAGCAGTTCTTC,CASSLRQFISYNEQFF
TRBD2,TRBJ2-3,TRBV6-6,once,TGTGCCAGCGCGGGAACTAGCGCCACAGATACGCAGTATTTT,CASAGTSATDTQYF
TRBD2,TRBJ2-3,TRBV4-1,-,TGCGCCAGCAGCCAAACTCCGGGACTAGCGCGTACAGATACGCAGTATTTT,CASSQTPGLARTDTQYF
TRBD1,TRBJ2-2,TRBV5-1,-,TGCGCCAGCAGCTTGGTGGTAACCGGGACAGCAATTACCGGGGAGCTGTTTTTT,CASSLVVTGTAITGELFF